The next 21 T cell receptor beta chains were all read from a single sample in a study of shared clonotypes between healthy human individuals. The assay was immunoSEQ multiplex PCR, and TCRdb's table has in-frame clones only and misses some. Of about 1.1 million clones listed, 70% to 80% are singletons. The sample consisted of memory CD4+ T cells from PBMCs. Subset here: CD45RA-negative fraction. Receptors were obtained from a man younger than 35 in good health. Some clones in this sample may be carry-over from other donors' samples.

Comment on this clone: This same CDR3 is encoded by further DNA sequences in the sample. V and J are TRBV6-5 and TRBJ2-7; the D is unclear. The CDR3 sequence is 14 residues long. The V end was cut by 2 bases, the J end by 2 bases, with 10 bases between. The germline gives CDR1 MNHEY, CDR2 SVGAGI. The CDR3 region is CASSYRDSTYEQYF. The CDR3 DNA reads TGTGCCAGCAGTTACCGAGACTCAACCTACGAGCAGTACTTC.

The chain combines TRBV25-1 with TRBJ1-2, with a tentative D call TRBD1 (5 bases). The CDR3 length is 15 residues. Trimming left V 1 base short and J 4 bases short, with 13 bases between. Germline CDR1 MGHDK, CDR2 SYGVNS. The CDR3 DNA is TGTGCCAGCAGTGAATTGGGGCAGGCTACCTATGGCTACACCTTC. Translated: CASSELGQATYGYTF.

The genes are TRBV19 and TRBJ2-5; 7 nucleotides line up with TRBD2. CDR1 and CDR2 from the germline V gene are LNHDA and SQIVND (reference sequence). The CDR3 consists of 13 residues. V lost 8 bases, J lost 1 base, and 4 bases stayed unmatched. CDR3 nucleotides: TGTGCCAGTCGCGGGAGAGGCCAAGAGACCCAGTACTTC. Translation gives CASRGRGQETQYF.

The chain uses TRBV18 and TRBJ1-4; 7 bases are shared with TRBD1. The germline CDR1 and CDR2 sequences are KGHSH and LQKENI. The CDR3 covers 15 residues. V shed 6 bases, J shed 8 bases, and the junction held 12 bases outside the gene matches. In nucleotides, the CDR3 is TGTGCCAGCTCCCCCGACAGGGTAGGAGGAGAAAAACTGTTTTTT. It codes for CASSPDRVGGEKLFF.

The V call is TRBV7-2, the J call TRBJ2-3; weak D call: TRBD2 (6 bases). Per the germline V gene, CDR1 is SGHTA and CDR2 is FQGNSA. CDR3 length: 16 amino acids. Trimming stripped 1 base from V and 1 base from J, with 12 bases between. CDR3 sequence: CASSLVSGLGTDTQYF. CDR3 bases: TGTGCCAGCAGCTTAGTGAGCGGGTTGGGCACAGATACGCAGTATTTT.

V and J are TRBV29-1 and TRBJ1-1; the D is unclear. The CDR3 runs 13 residues. Trimming stripped 4 bases from V and 4 bases from J, with 13 bases between. The germline V gene has CDR1 SQVTM and CDR2 ANQGSEA. The CDR3 is CSVGGVLGTEAFF. The CDR3, as DNA: TGCAGCGTTGGCGGGGTGTTGGGCACTGAAGCTTTCTTT.

This clone was found a few times. The chain has TRBV18 and TRBJ1-3; a possible D gene is TRBD1 (6 bases). V shed 3 bases and J shed 4 bases, with 16 bases lying between them. The CDR3 contains 16 residues. Germline V gives CDR1 KGHSH, CDR2 LQKENI. CDR3 sequence: CASSPSGQKTGNTIYF. The CDR3, as DNA: TGTGCCAGCTCACCTTCTGGACAGAAGACAGGAAACACCATATATTTT.

The table lists this clone with a few counts. CDR3 region: CSVHRGGGETQYF. CDR3 DNA sequence: TGCAGCGTGCACAGGGGAGGCGGGGAGACCCAGTACTTC. The chain combines TRBV29-1 with TRBJ2-5, with a tentative D call TRBD1 (7 bases). Germline-derived CDR1 and CDR2 are SQVTM and ANQGSEA. V was cut by 6 bases and J by 5 bases, with 16 bases left in between. The CDR3 length is 13 residues.

The CDR3 sequence is CASSKNTINEKLFF. The CDR3 DNA follows: TGCGCCAGCAGTAAGAACACTATTAATGAAAAACTGTTTTTT. The chain combines TRBV5-1 with TRBJ1-4; the D is unclear. The length of the CDR3 is 14 residues. The germline gives CDR1 SGHRS, CDR2 YFSETQ. Trimming took off 5 bases at V and 4 bases at J, with 12 bases between the two ends.

This rearrangement joins TRBV20-1 to TRBJ2-7, with 7 positions matching TRBD1. The CDR3 is made up of 11 amino acids. The ends lost 4 bases at V and 6 bases at J; junction bases unmatched: 3. Germline V lookup: CDR1 DFQATT, CDR2 SNEGSKA (reference sequence). CDR3 sequence: CSATDRAEQYF. CDR3 nucleotides: TGCAGTGCTACCGACAGGGCCGAGCAGTACTTC.

This chain uses TRBV28 with TRBJ2-7, with 7 bases identical to TRBD2. The CDR3 is 17 residues long. Germline CDR1 and CDR2: MDHEN and SYDVKM. V was clipped by 6 bases and J by 0 bases; unmatched bases: 14. CDR3 nucleotide sequence: TGTGCCAGCAGCCTCCCGTTTGGGGGGGATAGCTCCTACGAGCAGTACTTC. It specifies CASSLPFGGDSSYEQYF.

The chain uses TRBV29-1 and TRBJ2-2; D could derive from TRBD1 or TRBD2 (6 bases each). From germline, CDR1 is SQVTM and CDR2 ANQGSEA. The V end was cut by 5 bases, the J end by 7 bases, with 17 bases between. The CDR3 has 14 residues. The DNA for the CDR3 is TGCAGCGTTCAGCGGGCCAGAGGGGGCGGGGAGCTGTTTTTT. It translates to CSVQRARGGGELFF.

The chain has TRBV6-1 and TRBJ1-5; D remains ambiguous. The CDR3 sequence is 13 residues long. Germline CDR1 is MNHNS and CDR2 is SASEGT. V lost 5 bases, J lost 7 bases, and 12 bases lay in between. The CDR3 region has the DNA TGTGCCAGCAGTACGAGCCCGGGGCAGCCCCAGCATTTT. Protein product: CASSTSPGQPQHF.

The chain joins TRBV5-1 to TRBJ2-4; D might be TRBD1 or TRBD2, each matching 5 bases. Looked up from germline, CDR1 is SGHRS and CDR2 is YFSETQ. V was trimmed by 5 bases and J by 0 bases, leaving 18 bases between them. The CDR3 has 17 residues. CDR3 loop: CASREGDLGGAKNIQYF. CDR3 coding DNA: TGCGCCAGCAGAGAAGGGGACCTTGGGGGAGCCAAAAACATTCAGTACTTC. Combining the CDR3 with reference TRBV5-1 and TRBJ2-4 gives the whole variable domain KAGVTQTPRYLIKTRGQQVTLSCSPISGHRSVSWYQQTPGQGLQFLFEYFSETQRNKGNFPGRFSGRQFSNSRSEMNVSTLELGDSALYLCASREGDLGGAKNIQYFGAGTRLSVL.

This sequence joins TRBV4-1 and TRBJ2-7; 14 bases agree with TRBD2. The germline V gene encodes CDR1 MGHRA and CDR2 YSYEKL. The junction had 8 bases not matched to a gene; V was cut back by 4 bases and J by 0 bases. This CDR3 has 18 residues. The CDR3 spells CASSPGLAGAHSSYEQYF. The CDR3 region has the DNA TGCGCCAGCAGCCCGGGACTAGCGGGGGCTCATAGCTCCTACGAGCAGTACTTC.

The J gene is TRBJ1-3, the V gene TRBV18; possibly TRBD1 for D (5 bases). CDR1 and CDR2 (germline): KGHSH, LQKENI. V shed 5 bases and J shed 4 bases, with 15 bases lying between them. The CDR3 sequence is 15 residues long. The CDR3 DNA reads as TGTGCCAGCTCAGGGGAGGGACCCGACGGAAACACCATATATTTT. This gives the protein CASSGEGPDGNTIYF.

This chain links TRBV7-9 with TRBJ1-1, with D perhaps TRBD1 (5 bases). This CDR3 spans 15 amino acids. Germline CDR1 SEHNR, CDR2 FQNEAQ (reference sequence). V lost 0 bases and J lost 4, with 12 bases in between. The CDR3 DNA sequence: TGTGCCAGCAGCTTAGCGAGAGGCGGGGCCACTGAAGCTTTCTTT. This sequence encodes CASSLARGGATEAFF.

The chain combines TRBV18 with TRBJ1-1, with D perhaps matching TRBD1 (5 bases). Germline V gene lookup returns CDR1 KGHSH and CDR2 LQKENI. V lost 3 bases and J 0 bases, leaving 11 bases between the germline ends. The CDR3 is made up of 15 amino acids. CDR3 region: CASSPGMGVNTEAFF. CDR3 bases: TGTGCCAGCTCACCGGGGATGGGGGTGAACACTGAAGCTTTCTTT.

The chain has TRBV6-5 and TRBJ2-7, with D uncertain. Looked up from germline, CDR1 is MNHEY and CDR2 is SVGAGI. The CDR3 extends over 13 amino acids. Trimming pared 6 bases from V and 3 bases from J, leaving 12 bases between. The CDR3 protein is CASRRPGLYEQYF. CDR3 sequence (DNA): TGTGCCAGCAGGAGACCCGGCCTCTACGAGCAGTACTTC.

The chain has TRBV7-2 and TRBJ2-7; 10 bases map to TRBD2. The trim removed 5 bases at V and 4 bases at J, leaving 5 bases unmatched. This CDR3 contains 14 residues. Germline CDR1 and CDR2: SGHTA and FQGNSA. The CDR3 coding sequence is TGTGCCAGCAGCACACGGACTAGCGGTTACGAGCAGTACTTC. It is translated as CASSTRTSGYEQYF.

The rearrangement joins TRBV4-1 to TRBJ1-5; D gene unclear. The CDR3 is 16 residues long. Germline CDR1 reads MGHRA; CDR2 reads YSYEKL. Trimming cost V 1 base and J 8 bases, with 18 bases left between them. Here the CDR3 reads CASSQALLEGWEPQHF. In nucleotides, the CDR3 is TGCGCCAGCAGCCAAGCTTTGTTAGAGGGCTGGGAGCCCCAGCATTTT.